Presented here are 27 T cell receptor beta chains from one specimen sequenced in a study of OX40 agonist ivuxolimab in advanced cancers. Profiled with immunoSEQ multiplex PCR; TCRdb holds only in-frame clones, not every one. The sample gives tens of thousands of clones, approximately 84% of which show up once; 26% is in the top ten. Specimen: CD4+ or CD8+ T cells sorted from blood, collected in a trial of the OX40 agonist ivuxolimab. The receptors originated from an adult with an advanced solid tumor such as melanoma, head and neck, liver or kidney cancer.

The genes are TRBV4-2 and TRBJ1-1; D may be TRBD1 (6 bases). Germline CDR1 reads LGHNA; CDR2 reads YNFKEQ. Trimming took 3 bases from V and 1 from J, leaving 12 bases between them. The CDR3 has 15 amino acids. This CDR3 is CASSQAGVPNTEAFF. CDR3 in DNA: TGTGCCAGCAGCCAGGCAGGGGTTCCGAACACTGAAGCTTTCTTT.

The chain uses TRBV27 and TRBJ2-5, with D hard to call. CDR1 is MNHEY and CDR2 is SMNVEV in the germline V gene (reference sequence). The CDR3 is made up of 11 amino acids. V was cut by 7 bases and J by 7 bases, with 10 bases left in between. CDR3 DNA sequence: TGTGCCAGCAAACCCAGAGCGACCCAGTACTTC. Amino acids: CASKPRATQYF.

This clone has just one count. The rearrangement uses TRBV28 and TRBJ2-1; D uncertain. V gave up 4 bases and J gave up 0 bases, with 7 bases separating them. CDR1 and CDR2 from the germline V gene are MDHEN and SYDVKM. The CDR3 extends over 14 amino acids. The CDR3 region has the DNA TGTGCCAGCAGTTACACGAGCTCCTACAATGAGCAGTTCTTC. Encoded protein: CASSYTSSYNEQFF.

This clone is a singleton in its sample. The chain joins TRBV27 to TRBJ2-7; TRBD1 aligns across 9 bases. CDR3 length equals 14 residues. Unmatched junction bases numbered 7, after V lost 5 bases and J lost 5 bases. CDR1 is MNHEY, CDR2 SMNVEV, per germline (reference sequence). CDR3 coding DNA: TGTGCCAGCAGTCCCACAGGGGGCTTCGACGAGCAGTACTTC. Translating gives CASSPTGGFDEQYF.

The chain uses TRBV7-3 and TRBJ2-2; 8 bases are a match to TRBD2. From germline, CDR1 is SGHTA and CDR2 FQGTGA. With V trimmed by 5 bases and J by 1 base, 6 bases remained unmatched. CDR3 length equals 16 residues. CDR3: CASSNSTSGNTGELFF. DNA for the CDR3: TGTGCCAGCAGCAACTCTACTAGCGGGAACACCGGGGAGCTGTTTTTT.

The chain joins TRBV27 to TRBJ2-1; 7 positions match TRBD2. This CDR3 has 14 residues. Trimming removed 7 bases from V and 0 bases from J; junction bases left unmatched: 3. CDR1 and CDR2 from the germline V gene are MNHEY and SMNVEV (reference sequence). The CDR3, as DNA: TGTGCCAGCACTAGCGGTCCCTCCTACAATGAGCAGTTCTTC. Amino acid sequence: CASTSGPSYNEQFF.

The gene calls are TRBV2 and TRBJ2-7, with 10 bases fitting TRBD2. V dropped 4 bases and J dropped 3; count of bases not matched to a gene: 6. Germline CDR1 SNHLY, CDR2 FYNNEI. The CDR3 covers 15 residues. The CDR3 loop is CASSVGLALIYEQYF. The CDR3 region has the DNA TGTGCCAGCAGTGTGGGACTAGCGCTGATCTACGAGCAGTACTTC.

This clone was counted once. V usage is TRBV27 and J usage is TRBJ2-7, with a tentative D call TRBD1 (6 bases). Trimming pared 4 bases from V and 4 bases from J, leaving 11 bases between. Germline CDR1 reads MNHEY; CDR2 reads SMNVEV (reference sequence). This CDR3 comprises 13 residues. The CDR3 region has the DNA TGTGCCAGCAGTTACCAAACAGGGTACGAGCAGTACTTC. Encoded protein: CASSYQTGYEQYF.

The sample holds many counts of this clone. The J gene is TRBJ2-7, the V gene TRBV18, with a tentative D call TRBD1 (6 bases). Trimming removed 6 bases from V and 6 bases from J, with 15 bases in between. The CDR3 extends over 13 amino acids. Germline loops: CDR1 KGHSH, CDR2 LQKENI. The CDR3 loop reads CASSHGGRSEQYF. CDR3 sequence (DNA): TGTGCCAGCTCCCATGGGGGCCGGAGCGAGCAGTACTTC. Looking up the rest from reference TRBV18 and TRBJ2-7 gives the full variable domain: NAGVMQNPRHLVRRRGQEARLRCSPMKGHSHVYWYRQLPEEGLKFMVYLQKENIIDESGMPKERFSAEFPKEGPSILRIQQVVRGDSAAYFCASSHGGRSEQYFGPGTRLTVT.

The V gene is TRBV4-1, the J gene TRBJ1-2; D is unresolved. The V end lost 3 bases, the J end lost 8 bases, and 10 bases lay between the germline ends. Germline values: CDR1 MGHRA, CDR2 YSYEKL. The CDR3 is 12 residues long. Here the CDR3 reads CASSHTSEGYTF. CDR3 bases: TGCGCCAGCAGCCATACTTCGGAGGGCTACACCTTC.

By its share, this clone is medium-sized. The V and J genes are TRBV5-6 and TRBJ2-1; TRBD2 might be the D (7 bases). The CDR3 contains 9 residues. Germline V CDR1 and CDR2: SGHDT, YYEEEE. The DNA for the CDR3 is TGTAGGGGGAGGGATGAGCAGTTCTTC. Protein: CRGRDEQFF. The whole variable domain, filled in from reference TRBV5-6 and TRBJ2-1, reads DAGVTQSPTHLIKTRGQQVTLRCSPKSGHDTVSWYQQALGQGPQFIFQYYEEEERQRGNFPDRFSGHQFPNYSSELNVNALLLGDSALYLCRGRDEQFFGPGTRLTVL.

The chain combines TRBV9 with TRBJ2-5, with TRBD1 matching over 9 bases. Trimming at V came to 5 bases and at J to 5 bases, leaving 7 bases not matched to a gene. The CDR3 extends over 14 amino acids. Per germline, CDR1 SGDLS and CDR2 YYNGEE. The CDR3 region has the DNA TGTGCCAGCAGTCCCGGGACAGGGCTTGAGACCCAGTACTTC. Encoded protein: CASSPGTGLETQYF.

This clone has a handful of counts. This CDR3 is CASSLGSGDEKLFF. CDR3 nucleotide sequence: TGTGCCAGCAGCTTAGGCTCGGGGGATGAAAAACTGTTTTTT. The chain links TRBV7-9 to TRBJ1-4; tentative D call: TRBD1 (5 bases). From germline, CDR1 is SEHNR and CDR2 FQNEAQ (reference sequence). The CDR3 sequence is 14 residues long. V lost 1 base and J lost 6, with 9 bases in between.

The gene calls are TRBV29-1 and TRBJ1-2; TRBD1 might be the D (6 bases). V lost 3 bases to trimming and J lost 8 bases, with 10 bases between them. Per germline, CDR1 SQVTM and CDR2 ANQGSEA. This CDR3 region has 11 residues. CDR3 bases: TGCAGCGTTGACGAACAGGGCGGCTACACCTTC. Translated, it gives CSVDEQGGYTF.

The chain carries TRBV6-5 and TRBJ1-2; D gene uncertain. The germline CDR1 and CDR2 sequences are MNHEY and SVGAGI. Trimming removed 0 bases at V and 4 bases at J, with 15 bases between. The CDR3 totals 16 residues. This chain's CDR3 is CASSYSSSRGGYGYTF. The CDR3 DNA reads as TGTGCCAGCAGTTACTCCTCCAGTCGGGGTGGCTATGGCTACACCTTC.

The chain links TRBV10-1 to TRBJ2-5; 9 nucleotides agree with TRBD2. Per the germline V gene, CDR1 is WNHNN and CDR2 is SYGVQD (reference sequence). The CDR3 spans 15 residues. The trim removed 5 bases at V and 4 bases at J, leaving 8 bases unmatched. Here the CDR3 DNA reads TGCGCCAGCAGTTTCCCCCAGCGGGGGGTAGAGACCCAGTACTTC. It is translated as CASSFPQRGVETQYF.

This clone was seen just once. The chain uses TRBV4-3 and TRBJ1-4; D is ambiguous. This CDR3 has 15 residues. The V gene lost 5 bases and the J gene lost 3 bases, with 13 bases spanning the gap. Germline V gene lookup returns CDR1 LGHNA and CDR2 YSLEER. CDR3 residues: CASSFHFGSNEKLFF. The CDR3 coding sequence is TGCGCCAGCAGCTTCCACTTCGGGTCTAATGAAAAACTGTTTTTT.

This rearrangement joins TRBV2 to TRBJ2-7; TRBD2 agrees at 7 bases. CDR3 length equals 12 residues. J was trimmed by 2 bases and V by 7 bases; bases with no gene match: 2. Per germline, CDR1 SNHLY and CDR2 FYNNEI. The CDR3 DNA sequence: TGTGCCAGCATTAGCGGGCCCTACGAGCAGTACTTC. Translating it yields CASISGPYEQYF.

The V gene is TRBV2, the J gene TRBJ2-4, with 7 bases identical to TRBD1. The CDR3 length is 14 residues. The V gene's germline CDR1 is SNHLY and CDR2 FYNNEI. After removal of 3 bases from V and 7 bases from J, the junction contained 6 bases not matched to a gene. CDR3 nucleotide sequence: TGTGCCAGCAGTGACCCCGACAGGGAGAACATTCAGTACTTC. Its protein product is CASSDPDRENIQYF.

V and J are TRBV5-8 and TRBJ1-5; 7 positions match TRBD1. V shed 5 bases and J 2 bases; nucleotides not matched to a gene: 19. The CDR3 consists of 19 residues. Germline loops: CDR1 SGHTS, CDR2 YDEGEE. The CDR3 nucleotides are TGTGCCAGCAGGCCCCCGACAGGGTGGACAATATTTGGCAATCAGCCCCAGCATTTT. Its protein product is CASRPPTGWTIFGNQPQHF.

The CDR3: CASSYGAGASNEQFF. The CDR3 region has the DNA TGTGCCAGCAGTTACGGAGCGGGGGCCTCGAATGAGCAGTTCTTC. J is TRBJ2-1 and V is TRBV6-5; 8 nucleotides line up with TRBD2. The CDR3 is made up of 15 amino acids. Trimming took 2 bases from V and 7 from J; bases not matched to a gene: 7. CDR1 and CDR2 from the germline V gene are MNHEY and SVGAGI.

This chain joins TRBV5-6 and TRBJ2-7, with D tentatively TRBD1 (5 bases). Germline CDR1 and CDR2: SGHDT and YYEEEE. The CDR3 loop spans 14 amino acids. V was trimmed by 3 bases and J by 2 bases, leaving 12 bases between them. The CDR3 DNA follows: TGTGCCAGCAGCTGGGGCGGCATTACCTACGAGCAGTACTTC. Translation: CASSWGGITYEQYF.

The CDR3 is CASRGGQGPEAFF. In DNA, the CDR3 is TGTGCCAGCAGGGGGGGACAAGGACCTGAAGCTTTCTTT. The chain employs TRBV5-4 and TRBJ1-1, with D maybe TRBD1 (6 bases). CDR3 length: 13 amino acids. Trimming pared 5 bases from V and 6 bases from J, leaving 14 bases between. Germline V lookup: CDR1 SGHNT, CDR2 YYREEE (reference sequence).

The rearrangement joins TRBV5-1 to TRBJ2-1; D is possibly TRBD2 (6 bases). This CDR3 is built from 13 residues. Germline V gene data show CDR1 as SGHRS and CDR2 as YFSETQ. Trimming stripped 1 base from V and 5 bases from J, with 7 bases between. The CDR3 protein is CASSLWGDNEQFF. The CDR3 DNA is TGCGCCAGCAGCTTGTGGGGGGACAATGAGCAGTTCTTC.

V gene TRBV6-5 combines with J gene TRBJ2-1; possible D gene TRBD2, 6 bases. The germline CDR1 and CDR2 sequences are MNHEY and SVGAGI. The CDR3 is made up of 14 amino acids. V lost 5 bases, J lost 1 base, and 9 bases lay in between. This chain's CDR3 is CASSEGLSYNEQFF. CDR3 sequence (DNA): TGTGCCAGCAGTGAAGGACTATCCTACAATGAGCAGTTCTTC.

The rearrangement links TRBV11-2 to TRBJ2-7, with D unresolved. V dropped 5 bases and J dropped 3 bases, with 8 bases sitting between them. This CDR3 spans 12 amino acids. CDR1 and CDR2 (germline): SGHAT, FQNNGV. CDR3 residues: CASSPIGYEQYF. CDR3 nucleotides: TGTGCCAGCAGCCCGATCGGCTACGAGCAGTACTTC. The complete variable domain, with remaining parts taken from reference TRBV11-2 and TRBJ2-7, reads EAGVAQSPRYKIIEKRQSVAFWCNPISGHATLYWYQQILGQGPKLLIQFQNNGVVDDSQLPKDRFSAERLKGVDSTLKIQPAKLEDSAVYLCASSPIGYEQYFGPGTRLTVT.

This chain uses TRBV6-4 with TRBJ2-7, with TRBD1 matching 8 bases. V lost 5 bases to trimming and J lost 5 bases; unmatched junction nucleotides: 5. The germline V gene encodes CDR1 MRHNA and CDR2 SNTAGT. The CDR3 loop spans 13 amino acids. The CDR3 DNA sequence: TGTGCCAGCAGTCAGACAGGGGTGGACGAGCAGTACTTC. As protein: CASSQTGVDEQYF.